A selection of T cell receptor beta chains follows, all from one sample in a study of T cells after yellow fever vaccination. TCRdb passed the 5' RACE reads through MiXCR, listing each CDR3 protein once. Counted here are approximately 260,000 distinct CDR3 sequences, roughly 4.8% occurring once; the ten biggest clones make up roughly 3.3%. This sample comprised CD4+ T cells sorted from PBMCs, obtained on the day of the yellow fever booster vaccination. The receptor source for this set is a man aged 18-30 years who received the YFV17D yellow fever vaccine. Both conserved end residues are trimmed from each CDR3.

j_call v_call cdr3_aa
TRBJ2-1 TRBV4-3 ASSRSGGTYSEQF
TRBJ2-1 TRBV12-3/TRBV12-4 ASSFQRGDGQF
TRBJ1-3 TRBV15 ATSRGDRASGNTIY
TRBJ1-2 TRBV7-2 ASSFHGRTGVGYT
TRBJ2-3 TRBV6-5 ASSYSNIGTDTQY
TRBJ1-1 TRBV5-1 ASSLGQSFGALEAF
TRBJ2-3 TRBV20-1 SARTSGGPDTQY
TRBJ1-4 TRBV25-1 ASNGAGTEKLF
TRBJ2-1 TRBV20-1 SARSWDREYEQF
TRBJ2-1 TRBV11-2 ASRPQRSSGGPLYEQF
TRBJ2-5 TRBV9 ASSGEQGETQY
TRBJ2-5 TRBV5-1 ASSLGNVQETQY
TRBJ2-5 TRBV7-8 ASSRGWGAGQETQY
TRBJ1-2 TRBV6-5 ASSYSKGNYGYT
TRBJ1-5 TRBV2 ASSDGAQPQH
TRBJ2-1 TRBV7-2 ASSLALSGGGYEQF
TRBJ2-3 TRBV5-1 ASSLRQGSPDTQY
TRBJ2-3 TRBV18 ASSRSGLGDTQY
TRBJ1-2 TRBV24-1 ATSETGYGYT
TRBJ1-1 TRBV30 AWSEGATEAF
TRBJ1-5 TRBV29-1 SVGGGVAQPQH
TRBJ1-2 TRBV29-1 STEVERANYGYT
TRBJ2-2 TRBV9 ASSASGTWNTGELF
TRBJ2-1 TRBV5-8 ASSLPGGDYNEQF
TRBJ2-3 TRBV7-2 ASSRGGGPNTQY
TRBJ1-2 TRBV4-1 ASSPGRGPLINYGYT
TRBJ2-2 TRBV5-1 ASSLDGPRNTGELF
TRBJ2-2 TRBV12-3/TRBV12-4 ASSGGTVNTGELF
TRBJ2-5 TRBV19 ASSSLAGGHQETQY
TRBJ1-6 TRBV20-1 SARGTAGLSPLH
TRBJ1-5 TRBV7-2 ASSLVGQPQH
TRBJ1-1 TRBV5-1 ASSSQGGRMNTEAF
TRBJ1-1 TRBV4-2 ASSSGAEAF
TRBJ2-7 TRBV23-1 ASSQNPGGNEQY
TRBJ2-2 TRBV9 ASSVTGTGFGELF
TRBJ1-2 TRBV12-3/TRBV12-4 ASSSQGAPNYGYT
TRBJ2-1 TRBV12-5 ASGSSGGYNEQF
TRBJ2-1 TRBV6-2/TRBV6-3 ASRPTSFHEQF
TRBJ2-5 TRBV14 ASSQPLGLAVQETQY
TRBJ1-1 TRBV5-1 ASSPLGTGINTEAF
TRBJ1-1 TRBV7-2 ASSLGGLGNTEAF
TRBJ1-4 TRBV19 ASTGRPNEKLF
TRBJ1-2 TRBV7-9 ASSLESGSLGYT
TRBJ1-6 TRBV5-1 ASSLGQNSPLH
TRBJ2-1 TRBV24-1 ATSDPRTGGSVNEQF
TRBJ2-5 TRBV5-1 ASSALGSQY
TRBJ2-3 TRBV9 ASSVRDGNTDTQY
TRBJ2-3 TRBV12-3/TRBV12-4 ASSQRLAGGLDTQY
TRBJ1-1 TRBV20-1 SARDLGGSTEAF
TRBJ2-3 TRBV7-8 ASSLFGTDTQY
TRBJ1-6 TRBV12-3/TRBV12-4 ASSLRETLH
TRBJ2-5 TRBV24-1 ATSDPRGGGETQY
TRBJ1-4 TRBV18 ASSPPTNEKLF
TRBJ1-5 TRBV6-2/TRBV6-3 ASSYPRQLNQPQH
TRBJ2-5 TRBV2 ASARTIVGRRTQY
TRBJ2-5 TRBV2 ASNSGETQY
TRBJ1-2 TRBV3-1 ASSQERGNYGYT
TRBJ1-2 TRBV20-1 SARGGGYT
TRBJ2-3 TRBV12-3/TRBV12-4 ASSLRSSTDTQY
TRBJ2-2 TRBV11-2 ASRPTWSGELF